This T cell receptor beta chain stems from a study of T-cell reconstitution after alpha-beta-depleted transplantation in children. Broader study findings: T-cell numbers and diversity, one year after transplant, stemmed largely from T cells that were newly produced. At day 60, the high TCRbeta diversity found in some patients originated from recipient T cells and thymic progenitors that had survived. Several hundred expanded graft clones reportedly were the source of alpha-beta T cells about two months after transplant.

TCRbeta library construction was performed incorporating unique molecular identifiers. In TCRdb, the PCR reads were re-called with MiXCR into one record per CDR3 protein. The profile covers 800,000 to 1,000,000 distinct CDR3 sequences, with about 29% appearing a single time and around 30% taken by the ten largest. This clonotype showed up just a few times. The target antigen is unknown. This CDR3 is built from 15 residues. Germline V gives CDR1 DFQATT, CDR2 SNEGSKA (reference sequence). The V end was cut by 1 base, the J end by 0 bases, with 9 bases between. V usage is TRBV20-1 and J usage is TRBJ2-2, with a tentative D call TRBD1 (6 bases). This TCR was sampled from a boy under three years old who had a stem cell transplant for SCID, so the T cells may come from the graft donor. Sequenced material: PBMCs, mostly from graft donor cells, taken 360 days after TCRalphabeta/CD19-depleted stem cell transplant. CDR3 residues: CSARVGGPNTGELFF. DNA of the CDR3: TGCAGTGCTAGAGTAGGGGGTCCGAACACCGGGGAGCTGTTTTTT.